The clone carrying this T cell receptor (beta chain) was detected many times. Its antigen is unknown. The sample belongs to a study of regulatory T cells in long-lasting Graves disease. Study-wide results and limits: Sample size was small, which may have lowered accuracy.

Time point here: persistent/refractory GD, antithyroid drugs over 5 years with positive TRAb. Extracted RNA from PBMCs served as the source of the TCR library. The guidelines of the American Thyroid Association were the basis for diagnosing Graves' disease. The collection involved drawing around 10 milliliters of peripheral blood into EDTA tubes. Construction of the TCR beta libraries employed iRepertoire HTBI primers in conjunction with Arm-PCR of CDR3 regions. Each CDR3 protein gets one entry after TCRdb re-called the multiplex PCR reads with MiXCR. The sample carries roughly 490,000 distinct CDR3 sequences, approximately 23% recorded once. Germline CDR1 MDHEN, CDR2 SYDVKM. V was cut by 1 base and J by 2 bases, with 11 bases left in between. CDR3 size: 15 residues.

V gene TRBV28 combines with J gene TRBJ2-5; D could derive from TRBD1 or TRBD2 (7 bases each). The sequencing here drew on peripheral blood mononuclear cells (PBMCs), taken when the disease was refractory, from a patient treated with antithyroid drugs. The receptor's source is a female donor with Graves disease. The CDR3 is CASSLSGGAQETQYF. The CDR3 nucleotides are TGTGCCAGCAGTTTATCAGGGGGGGCGCAAGAGACCCAGTACTTC.